The 13 T cell receptor beta chains in this list originate from one sample, sequenced in a study of response to subunit inactivated influenza vaccine. One entry per CDR3 protein results from TCRdb running MiXCR on the RT-PCR reads. Among about 500,000 distinct CDR3 sequences listed, 16% were seen once. Sequenced here: CD4+ T cells sorted from PBMCs, sampled about 24 months after vaccination. The receptors here all came from a man aged 45 to 70 who received an inactivated influenza vaccine.

This clonotype occurred a few times. CDR3 protein: CSARRISGSSFQDTQYF. The DNA of the CDR3 is TGCAGTGCTAGAAGGATTAGCGGGAGTTCATTCCAAGATACGCAGTATTTT. The chain recombines TRBV20-1 with TRBJ2-3; 9 nucleotides match TRBD2. This CDR3 region has 17 residues. Germline values: CDR1 DFQATT, CDR2 SNEGSKA (reference sequence). V was pared by 2 bases and J by 5 bases, with 14 bases of the junction left unmatched.

This clonotype was seen a handful of times. The chain links TRBV20-1 to TRBJ2-3; no clear D. V was clipped by 4 bases and J by 1 base, with 15 bases between them. CDR3 length: 15 amino acids. The germline V gene has CDR1 DFQATT and CDR2 SNEGSKA (reference sequence). CDR3 in amino acids: CSATEPTKRTDTQYF. Here the CDR3 DNA reads TGCAGTGCTACGGAACCTACTAAGCGCACAGATACGCAGTATTTT.

This rearrangement joins TRBV20-1 to TRBJ1-5; D remains ambiguous. The CDR3 totals 14 residues. Germline CDR1 and CDR2: DFQATT and SNEGSKA (reference sequence). The V end was cut by 4 bases, the J end by 0 bases, with 10 bases between. CDR3 protein: CSATDDYSNQPQHF. CDR3 DNA: TGCAGTGCTACCGACGATTATAGCAATCAGCCCCAGCATTTT.

This clonotype was seen more than once but under ten times. The chain joins TRBV2 to TRBJ1-1; 10 bases are shared with TRBD1. After removal of 0 bases from V and 4 bases from J, the junction contained 8 bases not matched to a gene. Germline assignment: CDR1 SNHLY and CDR2 FYNNEI. CDR3 length: 17 residues. CDR3 region: CASSEALGQGGSTEAFF. The DNA for the CDR3 is TGTGCCAGCAGTGAAGCGCTTGGACAGGGGGGAAGCACTGAAGCTTTCTTT. Together with reference TRBV2 and TRBJ1-1, the CDR3 gives the full variable domain: EPEVTQTPSHQVTQMGQEVILRCVPISNHLYFYWYRQILGQKVEFLVSFYNNEISEKSEIFDDQFSVERPDGSNFTLKIRSTKLEDSAMYFCASSEALGQGGSTEAFFGQGTRLTVV.

The rearrangement joins TRBV7-6 to TRBJ2-2; 11 nucleotides line up with TRBD1. V dropped 5 bases and J dropped 4; count of bases not matched to a gene: 6. Per germline, CDR1 SGHVS and CDR2 FNYEAQ. This CDR3 contains 16 residues. Here the CDR3 DNA reads TGTGCCAGCAGCCAAGGGACAGGGGGTATCACCGGGGAGCTGTTTTTT. It specifies CASSQGTGGITGELFF.

This clonotype was seen a few times. The V and J genes are TRBV6-5 and TRBJ1-3; D gene ambiguous. The germline CDR1 and CDR2 sequences are MNHEY and SVGAGI. This CDR3 comprises 18 residues. V lost 0 bases to trimming and J lost 0 bases, with 15 bases between them. This CDR3 reads CASSYSSLGSRSGNTIYF. Here the CDR3 DNA reads TGTGCCAGCAGTTACTCGAGCTTAGGGAGCCGCTCTGGAAACACCATATATTTT.

This clonotype was detected only a few times. The chain carries TRBV15 and TRBJ2-2; TRBD2 matches at 9 bases. Germline V gives CDR1 LNHNV, CDR2 YYDKDF (reference sequence). This CDR3 spans 14 amino acids. Germline trimming cut 3 bases from V and 7 bases from J; bases unmatched to any gene: 3. The CDR3 region has the DNA TGTGCCACCAGCAGTGGCGGGGGGGGCGGGGAGCTGTTTTTT. Residues: CATSSGGGGGELFF.

This clonotype was observed a handful of times. The CDR3 DNA reads as TGCAGCGCCCGGGACTCCGGGACACCTCCCTACGAGCAGTACTTC. It translates to CSARDSGTPPYEQYF. The chain joins TRBV29-1 to TRBJ2-7, with D possibly being TRBD1 or TRBD2 (6 bases each). The CDR3 loop spans 15 amino acids. Germline V gene data show CDR1 as SQVTM and CDR2 as ANQGSEA. Trimming shortened V by 7 bases and J by 2 bases, and 21 bases separated the two germline ends.

This clonotype was observed a single time. The chain couples TRBV20-1 to TRBJ2-4; unclear D gene. This CDR3 is 13 amino acids long. Germline-derived CDR1 and CDR2 are DFQATT and SNEGSKA (reference sequence). Between the trimmed V and J ends, which lost 7 bases and 0 bases, there was a span of 10 bases. For the CDR3, the DNA is TGCAGTGTGCACAGATTAGCCAAAAACATTCAGTACTTC. It yields the protein CSVHRLAKNIQYF.

The V and J genes are TRBV6-1 and TRBJ2-1; 8 bases match TRBD2. Germline CDR1 and CDR2: MNHNS and SASEGT. This CDR3 is 15 amino acids long. V gave up 7 bases and J gave up 1 base; unmatched junction bases: 6. In nucleotides, the CDR3 is TGTGCCAGCATAAAGGCTAGCGGGTCCTACAATGAGCAGTTCTTC. This codes for CASIKASGSYNEQFF.

The sample holds many counts of this clonotype. V gene TRBV20-1 combines with J gene TRBJ2-7; D uncertain. V gave up 3 bases and J gave up 3 bases, with 9 bases separating them. CDR3 length equals 12 residues. Germline assignment: CDR1 DFQATT and CDR2 SNEGSKA (reference sequence). This chain's CDR3 is CSARGSNYEQYF. The CDR3, as DNA: TGCAGTGCTAGGGGCAGTAACTACGAGCAGTACTTC.

This clonotype turned up a few times. The chain recombines TRBV7-9 with TRBJ1-5; D uncertain. The V end was cut by 1 base, the J end by 7 bases, with 8 bases between. Per germline, CDR1 SEHNR and CDR2 FQNEAQ (reference sequence). The CDR3 is 13 amino acids. CDR3 loop: CASSLENLQPQHF. CDR3 DNA sequence: TGTGCCAGCAGCTTAGAGAATCTCCAGCCCCAGCATTTT.

The V call is TRBV20-1, the J call TRBJ2-1; D may correspond to TRBD1 or TRBD2 (5 bases each). This CDR3 has 15 residues. Deletions cut 3 bases from V and 8 bases from J, with 20 bases between. Germline loops: CDR1 DFQATT, CDR2 SNEGSKA (reference sequence). CDR3 sequence: CSARGTGSGVYEQFF. CDR3 nucleotides: TGCAGTGCTAGGGGGACCGGGTCAGGAGTCTATGAGCAGTTCTTC.